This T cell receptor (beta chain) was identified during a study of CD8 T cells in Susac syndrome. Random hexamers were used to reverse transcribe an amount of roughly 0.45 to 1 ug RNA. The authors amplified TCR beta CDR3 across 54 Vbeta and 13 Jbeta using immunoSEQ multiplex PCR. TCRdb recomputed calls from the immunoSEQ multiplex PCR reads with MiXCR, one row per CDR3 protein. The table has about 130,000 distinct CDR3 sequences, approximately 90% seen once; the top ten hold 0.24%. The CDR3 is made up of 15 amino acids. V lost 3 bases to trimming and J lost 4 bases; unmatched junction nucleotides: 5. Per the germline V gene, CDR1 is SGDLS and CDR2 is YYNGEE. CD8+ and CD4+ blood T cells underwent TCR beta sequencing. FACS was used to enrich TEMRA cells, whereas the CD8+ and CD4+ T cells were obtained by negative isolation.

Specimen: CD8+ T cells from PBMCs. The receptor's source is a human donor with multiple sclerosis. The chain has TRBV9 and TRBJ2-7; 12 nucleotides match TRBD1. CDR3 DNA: TGTGCCAGCAGCGCGGAGGGACAGGGGGCTTACGAGCAGTACTTC. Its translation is CASSAEGQGAYEQYF. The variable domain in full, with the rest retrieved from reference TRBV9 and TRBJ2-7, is DSGVTQTPKHLITATGQRVTLRCSPRSGDLSVYWYQQSLDQGLQFLIQYYNGEERAKGNILERFSAQQFPDLHSELNLSSLELGDSALYFCASSAEGQGAYEQYFGPGTRLTVT.